Listed here are 21 T cell receptor beta chains from one sample, sequenced in a study of blood T cell repertoires in COVID-19. This table comes from immunoSEQ multiplex PCR, and its TCRdb copy is limited to in-frame clones, with some not included. The sample holds roughly 180,000 clones, 75% to 90% seen once. Material for sequencing was peripheral blood. The receptor set was obtained from a woman aged 60 to 75 with acute or convalescent COVID-19.

V is TRBV5-6 and J is TRBJ2-5; TRBD1 matches 7 bases. Germline CDR1 reads SGHDT; CDR2 reads YYEEEE. The CDR3 totals 14 residues. Trimming cost V 3 bases and J 5 bases; bases outside gene matches: 7. The CDR3 spells CASSYPGTVETQYF. CDR3 sequence (DNA): TGTGCCAGCAGCTACCCCGGGACAGTCGAGACCCAGTACTTC.

V and J are TRBV19 and TRBJ1-5; D is possibly TRBD1 (5 bases). This CDR3 has 15 residues. Germline lookup yields CDR1 LNHDA and CDR2 SQIVND (reference sequence). V was trimmed by 7 bases and J by 5 bases, leaving 18 bases between them. CDR3 nucleotides: TGTGCCAGTATTCGCAGGGCGAACGATTATCAGCCCCAGCATTTT. Its translation: CASIRRANDYQPQHF.

J is TRBJ1-2 and V is TRBV5-6; D might be TRBD1 (5 bases). V was trimmed by 4 bases and J by 4 bases, leaving 17 bases between them. This CDR3 is 15 amino acids long. Germline lookup yields CDR1 SGHDT and CDR2 YYEEEE. This CDR3 is CASSRGQGLAYGYTF. CDR3 DNA: TGTGCCAGCAGCCGAGGGCAGGGACTTGCCTATGGCTACACCTTC.

The V and J genes are TRBV10-3 and TRBJ2-5; 11 bases agree with TRBD2. Germline loops: CDR1 ENHRY, CDR2 SYGVKD. V lost 0 bases and J lost 6; bases outside the gene matches: 15. CDR3 length: 19 residues. CDR3 sequence: CAISESPPTETSGRKTQYF. CDR3 sequence (DNA): TGTGCCATCAGTGAGTCCCCCCCCACGGAAACTAGCGGGAGAAAGACCCAGTACTTC.

The CDR3 loop is CASSSSGRGTDTQYF. CDR3 bases: TGTGCCAGCAGCTCTAGCGGGAGGGGCACAGATACGCAGTATTTT. V is TRBV3-1 (or the pseudogene TRBV3-2) and J is TRBJ2-3; 12 nucleotides match TRBD2. The CDR3 consists of 15 residues. CDR1 is LGHDT and CDR2 is YNNKEL in the germline V gene (reference sequence). V was clipped by 5 bases and J by 1 base; unmatched bases: 1.

The chain combines TRBV30 with TRBJ1-1; D is perhaps TRBD1 (6 bases). The germline CDR1 and CDR2 sequences are GTSNPN and SVGIG (reference sequence). The CDR3 loop spans 15 amino acids. Trimming cost V 2 bases and J 5 bases, with 18 bases left between them. CDR3: CAWSQQSGGLTEAFF. The DNA for the CDR3 is TGTGCCTGGAGTCAGCAGTCGGGGGGCCTAACTGAAGCTTTCTTT.

This clone was counted between two and nine times. The genes are TRBV5-1 and TRBJ2-5; D perhaps matches TRBD1 (6 bases). The CDR3 has 13 residues. From germline, CDR1 is SGHRS and CDR2 YFSETQ. Deletions cut 4 bases from V and 5 bases from J, with 12 bases between. This CDR3 reads CASSKDSRETQYF. In nucleotides, the CDR3 is TGCGCCAGCAGCAAGGACAGTAGGGAGACCCAGTACTTC. Combining the CDR3 with reference TRBV5-1 and TRBJ2-5 gives the whole variable domain KAGVTQTPRYLIKTRGQQVTLSCSPISGHRSVSWYQQTPGQGLQFLFEYFSETQRNKGNFPGRFSGRQFSNSRSEMNVSTLELGDSALYLCASSKDSRETQYFGPGTRLLVL.

The chain combines TRBV11-2 with TRBJ2-2, with D maybe TRBD2 (5 bases). CDR1 and CDR2 (germline): SGHAT, FQNNGV. V lost 1 base, J lost 5 bases, and 14 bases lay in between. CDR3 size: 16 residues. Here the CDR3 DNA reads TGTGCCAGCAGCTTAGGTAGCCACGGCGGGACCGGGGAGCTGTTTTTT. It is translated as CASSLGSHGGTGELFF. Drawing the rest from reference TRBV11-2 and TRBJ2-2, the complete variable domain is EAGVAQSPRYKIIEKRQSVAFWCNPISGHATLYWYQQILGQGPKLLIQFQNNGVVDDSQLPKDRFSAERLKGVDSTLKIQPAKLEDSAVYLCASSLGSHGGTGELFFGEGSRLTVL.

The rearrangement uses TRBV28 and TRBJ1-1; TRBD1 agrees at 9 bases. Germline V gene lookup returns CDR1 MDHEN and CDR2 SYDVKM. CDR3 length: 15 amino acids. V lost 5 bases and J lost 4; bases outside the gene matches: 8. CDR3 bases: TGTGCCAGCAGTCTCCACCTGACAGGGGGCACTGAAGCTTTCTTT. Its translation is CASSLHLTGGTEAFF.

The chain is built from TRBV2 and TRBJ2-2; 14 bases line up with TRBD2. This CDR3 is 15 amino acids long. Germline CDR1 and CDR2: SNHLY and FYNNEI. Trimming removed 7 bases from V and 7 bases from J; junction bases left unmatched: 5. CDR3 sequence reads: CASKGTSGSGGELFF. The DNA for the CDR3 is TGTGCCAGCAAAGGGACTAGCGGGAGTGGCGGGGAGCTGTTTTTT.

The chain carries TRBV28 and TRBJ1-1; 8 bases align to TRBD1. There are 12 residues in the CDR3. The junction had 2 bases not matched to a gene; V was cut back by 6 bases and J by 5 bases. The V gene's germline CDR1 is MDHEN and CDR2 SYDVKM. The CDR3, as DNA: TGTGCCAGCAGAACAGGGGGAACTGAAGCTTTCTTT. It translates to CASRTGGTEAFF. The full variable domain, with the rest looked up from reference TRBV28 and TRBJ1-1, is DVKVTQSSRYLVKRTGEKVFLECVQDMDHENMFWYRQDPGLGLRLIYFSYDVKMKEKGDIPEGYSVSREKKERFSLILESASTNQTSMYLCASRTGGTEAFFGQGTRLTVV.

The genes are TRBV19 and TRBJ2-1, with TRBD1 as a possible D gene (5 bases). The CDR3 runs 13 residues. In germline, CDR1 is LNHDA, CDR2 SQIVND (reference sequence). Trimming cost V 5 bases and J 8 bases, with 13 bases left between them. CDR3: CASSFTGGDEQFF. In DNA, the CDR3 is TGTGCCAGTAGTTTTACAGGTGGGGATGAGCAGTTCTTC.

The sample holds one count of this clone. The V gene is TRBV2, the J gene TRBJ1-1; D unresolved. Germline V gene sequence: CDR1 SNHLY, CDR2 FYNNEI. CDR3 length: 11 amino acids. Trimming took 6 bases from V and 11 from J, leaving 13 bases between them. CDR3 amino acids: CASRREVGAFF. DNA of the CDR3: TGTGCCAGCAGGAGGGAGGTGGGGGCTTTCTTT.

This rearrangement joins TRBV9 to TRBJ1-4, with D possibly TRBD1 on 5 matching bases. Germline V gene data show CDR1 as SGDLS and CDR2 as YYNGEE. The CDR3 contains 15 residues. Trimming stripped 1 base from V and 1 base from J, with 8 bases between. CDR3 loop: CASSVKGLTNEKLFF. The CDR3 DNA reads TGTGCCAGCAGCGTAAAGGGGTTAACTAATGAAAAACTGTTTTTT. The whole variable domain, filled in from reference TRBV9 and TRBJ1-4, reads DSGVTQTPKHLITATGQRVTLRCSPRSGDLSVYWYQQSLDQGLQFLIQYYNGEERAKGNILERFSAQQFPDLHSELNLSSLELGDSALYFCASSVKGLTNEKLFFGSGTQLSVL.

This chain links TRBV28 with TRBJ1-5; 8 nucleotides agree with TRBD1. The CDR3 has 15 residues. The V gene's germline CDR1 is MDHEN and CDR2 SYDVKM. The V and J ends lost 4 bases and 1 base, in that order; junction bases with no gene match: 3. The CDR3 sequence: CASSSPGGSNQPQHF. CDR3 sequence (DNA): TGTGCCAGCAGTTCCCCAGGGGGCAGCAATCAGCCCCAGCATTTT.

The chain is built from TRBV6-1 and TRBJ1-1; TRBD1 matches at 7 bases. The CDR3 is made up of 12 amino acids. Looked up from germline, CDR1 is MNHNS and CDR2 is SASEGT. Unmatched junction bases numbered 8, after V lost 5 bases and J lost 11 bases. CDR3 in DNA: TGTGCCAGCAGTTCCCAGACAGGGTGGGCTTTCTTT. Translating it yields CASSSQTGWAFF.

This sequence joins TRBV9 and TRBJ2-1, with D tentatively TRBD1 (6 bases). CDR3 length: 14 residues. The germline V gene has CDR1 SGDLS and CDR2 YYNGEE. Trimming shortened V by 0 bases and J by 5 bases, and 9 bases separated the two germline ends. CDR3 in DNA: TGTGCCAGCAGCGTAGAACACAGGGACAATGAGCAGTTCTTC. Translating gives CASSVEHRDNEQFF.

The chain employs TRBV7-3 and TRBJ2-1; no clear D gene. V lost 6 bases, J lost 5 bases, and 11 bases lay in between. The germline V gene has CDR1 SGHTA and CDR2 FQGTGA. The CDR3 covers 13 residues. CDR3 loop: CASSNQVNNEQFF. In DNA, the CDR3 is TGTGCCAGCAGTAACCAGGTTAACAATGAGCAGTTCTTC.

The rearrangement joins TRBV5-1 to TRBJ2-1; 13 bases map to TRBD2. The V segment lost 4 bases and the J segment 8 bases; nucleotides outside the gene matches: 9. Germline values: CDR1 SGHRS, CDR2 YFSETQ. This CDR3 comprises 16 residues. The CDR3 sequence: CASSPPTSGRSDEQFF. In nucleotides, the CDR3 is TGCGCCAGCAGCCCCCCGACTAGCGGGAGGTCGGATGAGCAGTTCTTC.

V is TRBV5-1 and J is TRBJ1-5; D ambiguous. The CDR3 runs to 16 residues. Trimming cost V 4 bases and J 2 bases, with 16 bases left between them. Germline V gene lookup returns CDR1 SGHRS and CDR2 YFSETQ. The CDR3 protein is CASSQDGRLGNQPQHF. In DNA form, the CDR3 reads TGCGCCAGCAGCCAAGATGGGAGGTTGGGCAATCAGCCCCAGCATTTT.

This clone is a singleton in its sample. The chain has TRBV4-1 and TRBJ1-3; 7 bases line up with TRBD1. Germline V gives CDR1 MGHRA, CDR2 YSYEKL. The length of the CDR3 is 18 residues. Trimming removed 1 base from V and 0 bases from J; junction bases left unmatched: 9. CDR3 sequence reads: CASSQVWSTGTSGNTIYF. The CDR3 DNA reads TGCGCCAGCAGCCAAGTTTGGTCGACAGGGACCTCTGGAAACACCATATATTTT.